The 14 T cell receptor beta chains in this list originate from one sample, sequenced in a study of T cells in localized non-small cell lung cancer. Profiling relied on immunoSEQ multiplex PCR, and the TCRdb table lists in-frame clones only, not all of them. The sample lists tens of thousands of clones, around 89% occurring once. The sequences come from PBMCs, collected before any cancer treatment. The receptors were gathered from a man between 35 and 75 years old with stage II lung adenocarcinoma.

The chain uses TRBV23-1 and TRBJ2-5; 12 nucleotides match TRBD2. TRBV23-1 is designated an ORF whose function remains uncertain. The V and J ends lost 5 bases and 1 base, in that order; junction bases with no gene match: 8. The CDR3 loop spans 17 amino acids. CDR3 loop: CASSCLAGGPVQETQYF. For the CDR3, the DNA is TGCGCCAGCAGTTGCCTAGCGGGGGGGCCGGTCCAAGAGACCCAGTACTTC.

V gene TRBV30 combines with J gene TRBJ1-4; D is unclear. Germline assignment: CDR1 GTSNPN and CDR2 SVGIG (reference sequence). V was cut by 2 bases and J by 0 bases, with 10 bases left in between. This CDR3 spans 15 amino acids. CDR3 region: CAWSTPESTNEKLFF. DNA of the CDR3: TGTGCCTGGAGTACGCCGGAGTCAACTAATGAAAAACTGTTTTTT. The whole variable domain, filled in from reference TRBV30 and TRBJ1-4, reads SQTIHQWPATLVQPVGSPLSLECTVEGTSNPNLYWYRQAAGRGLQLLFYSVGIGQISSEVPQNLSASRPQDRQFILSSKKLLLSDSGFYLCAWSTPESTNEKLFFGSGTQLSVL.

V is TRBV7-2 and J is TRBJ2-3; 15 bases are shared with TRBD2. Germline V gene data show CDR1 as SGHTA and CDR2 as FQGNSA. After removal of 3 bases from V and 4 bases from J, the junction contained 2 bases not matched to a gene. CDR3 length: 16 amino acids. The CDR3 DNA sequence: TGTGCCAGCAGCTTTGGACTAGCGGGGGGGTCAGATACGCAGTATTTT. Encoded protein: CASSFGLAGGSDTQYF.

J is TRBJ2-2 and V is TRBV2, with 8 bases lining up with TRBD2. Germline-derived CDR1 and CDR2 are SNHLY and FYNNEI. The ends lost 6 bases at V and 0 bases at J; junction bases unmatched: 3. The CDR3 sequence is 15 residues long. Here the CDR3 reads CASRTGLANTGELFF. The CDR3 nucleotides are TGTGCCAGCAGAACGGGACTAGCGAACACCGGGGAGCTGTTTTTT.

The chain joins TRBV11-1 to TRBJ1-1; the D gene is possibly TRBD1 (6 bases). The germline V gene encodes CDR1 SGHAT and CDR2 FQDESV (reference sequence). CDR3 length equals 15 residues. Trimming cost V 4 bases and J 8 bases, with 20 bases left between them. In DNA, the CDR3 is TGTGCCAGCAGCTCCGCCCTGGGGGGCGTGAGGGAAGCTTTCTTT. Translation gives CASSSALGGVREAFF.

The CDR3 loop is CASSLHDRGNTIYF. As DNA, the CDR3 is TGTGCCAGCAGTCTGCACGACAGGGGAAACACCATATATTTT. The V and J genes are TRBV28 and TRBJ1-3; maybe TRBD1 (6 bases). The CDR3 extends over 14 amino acids. CDR1 MDHEN and CDR2 SYDVKM come from the germline V gene. V was pared by 5 bases and J by 4 bases, with 12 bases between. The full variable domain, with the rest looked up from reference TRBV28 and TRBJ1-3, is DVKVTQSSRYLVKRTGEKVFLECVQDMDHENMFWYRQDPGLGLRLIYFSYDVKMKEKGDIPEGYSVSREKKERFSLILESASTNQTSMYLCASSLHDRGNTIYFGEGSWLTVV.

The chain combines TRBV5-1 with TRBJ2-5; no clear D. Germline V gene lookup returns CDR1 SGHRS and CDR2 YFSETQ. V lost 0 bases, J lost 0 bases, and 0 bases lay in between. The CDR3 is 12 amino acids. CDR3 nucleotides: TGCGCCAGCAGCTTGGACCAAGAGACCCAGTACTTC. Residues: CASSLDQETQYF.

This clone was counted between two and nine times. The chain links TRBV29-1 to TRBJ2-5, with 9 bases that match TRBD2. The CDR3 contains 14 residues. The V and J ends lost 6 bases and 2 bases, in that order; junction bases with no gene match: 7. Germline V gene data show CDR1 as SQVTM and CDR2 as ANQGSEA. CDR3 protein: CSVAGGTSQETQYF. CDR3 DNA: TGCAGCGTGGCGGGGGGGACATCTCAAGAGACCCAGTACTTC.

This clone is a singleton in its sample. This sequence joins TRBV23-1 and TRBJ1-5, with unresolved D. TRBV23-1 is sorted into the ORF group, with uncertain function. V lost 6 bases, J lost 3 bases, and 12 bases lay in between. The length of the CDR3 is 14 residues. The DNA for the CDR3 is TGCGCCAGCAGCCCCCACCCAGACAATCAGCCCCAGCATTTT. Amino acid sequence: CASSPHPDNQPQHF.

This chain links TRBV10-2 with TRBJ2-7; 13 nucleotides match TRBD2. V lost 6 bases to trimming and J lost 3 bases; unmatched junction nucleotides: 8. The germline V gene encodes CDR1 WSHSY and CDR2 SAAADI. The CDR3 is made up of 16 amino acids. The DNA for the CDR3 is TGCGCCAGCAGGGAACGGACTAGCGGGAGTGTCTACGAGCAGTACTTC. This gives the protein CASRERTSGSVYEQYF.

The gene calls are TRBV28 and TRBJ2-3, with a possible D match to TRBD2 (6 bases). There are 12 residues in the CDR3. Per germline, CDR1 MDHEN and CDR2 SYDVKM. V dropped 6 bases and J dropped 5 bases, with 9 bases sitting between them. CDR3 loop: CASRPGGDTQYF. DNA for the CDR3: TGTGCCAGCAGACCCGGGGGAGATACGCAGTATTTT.

The V and J genes are TRBV4-1 and TRBJ1-5; D remains unclear. The ends were cut back, 0 bases at V and 2 bases at J, with 5 bases in the middle. Per germline, CDR1 MGHRA and CDR2 YSYEKL. This CDR3 has 14 residues. The CDR3 DNA is TGCGCCAGCAGCCAAGAAGCGGGCAATCAGCCCCAGCATTTT. Its translation is CASSQEAGNQPQHF.

This chain connects TRBV6-1 to TRBJ2-7, with 7 bases fitting TRBD1. This CDR3 region has 18 residues. Germline trimming cut 1 base from V and 2 bases from J; bases unmatched to any gene: 14. Germline V lookup: CDR1 MNHNS, CDR2 SASEGT. CDR3 sequence (DNA): TGTGCCAGCAGTGAAGTTTCGGTTCGCCGGACAGGTCCCTACGAGCAGTACTTC. Translated, it gives CASSEVSVRRTGPYEQYF.

This clone was observed once. CDR3 in amino acids: CASSLDRVTLKTFF. CDR3 coding DNA: TGTGCCAGCAGTTTAGACAGGGTTACTCTGAAGACTTTCTTT. V and J are TRBV27 and TRBJ1-1; 7 bases are shared with TRBD1. V was clipped by 2 bases and J by 12 bases; unmatched bases: 12. Germline V gives CDR1 MNHEY, CDR2 SMNVEV (reference sequence). The CDR3 length is 14 residues.